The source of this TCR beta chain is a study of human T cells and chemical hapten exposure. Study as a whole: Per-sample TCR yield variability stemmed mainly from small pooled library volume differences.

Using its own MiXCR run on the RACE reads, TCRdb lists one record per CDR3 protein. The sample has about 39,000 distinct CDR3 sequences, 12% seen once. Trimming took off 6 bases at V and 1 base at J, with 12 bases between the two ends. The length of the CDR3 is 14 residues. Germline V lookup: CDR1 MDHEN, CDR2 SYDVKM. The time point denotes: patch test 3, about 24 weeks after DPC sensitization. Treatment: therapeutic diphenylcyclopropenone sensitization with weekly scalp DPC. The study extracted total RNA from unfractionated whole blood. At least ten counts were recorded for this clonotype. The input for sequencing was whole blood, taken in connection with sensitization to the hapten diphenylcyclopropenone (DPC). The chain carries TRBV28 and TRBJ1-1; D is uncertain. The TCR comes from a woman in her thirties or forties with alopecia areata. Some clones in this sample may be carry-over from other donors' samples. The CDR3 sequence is CASSSPIQNTEAFF. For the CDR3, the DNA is TGTGCCAGCAGCTCCCCTATACAGAACACTGAAGCTTTCTTT.